Following are 17 T cell receptor beta chains from one sample sequenced in a study of shared clonotypes between healthy human individuals. Measured with immunoSEQ multiplex PCR; TCRdb has only the in-frame clones, and not every one. The data contain some 2,500,000 clones, 93% of them singletons. Material for sequencing was naive CD4+ T cells from PBMCs. Noted subset: CD45RA+ positively selected. These receptors came from a man between 18 and 29 years old in good health. Some clones in this sample may be carry-over from other donors' samples.

The gene calls are TRBV6-5 and TRBJ1-1, with 11 bases that match TRBD1. The CDR3 sequence is 15 residues long. V shed 2 bases and J 3 bases; nucleotides not matched to a gene: 2. Germline CDR1 and CDR2: MNHEY and SVGAGI. The CDR3 region has the DNA TGTGCCAGCAGTTACGTGGGACAGGGGGACACTGAAGCTTTCTTT. Translation gives CASSYVGQGDTEAFF.

This clone was recorded once. The same CDR3 can be traced to other DNA sequences in this sample. V and J are TRBV6-1 and TRBJ1-4; maybe TRBD1 (6 bases). Germline values: CDR1 MNHNS, CDR2 SASEGT. CDR3 size: 13 residues. V gave up 8 bases and J gave up 8 bases, with 15 bases separating them. The CDR3 reads CASGGRVDEKLFF. Here the CDR3 DNA reads TGTGCCAGCGGGGGCAGGGTGGACGAAAAACTGTTTTTT.

As concerns this clone: The sample carries other DNA sequences with the same CDR3. This chain joins TRBV28 and TRBJ1-3; unclear D gene. V shed 2 bases and J shed 3 bases, with 5 bases lying between them. Germline V gene data show CDR1 as MDHEN and CDR2 as SYDVKM. The CDR3 has 13 residues. The DNA of the CDR3 is TGTGCCAGCAGTTTAGGTCTTGGAAACACCATATATTTT. This translates into CASSLGLGNTIYF.

This sequence joins TRBV7-8 and TRBJ1-5, with D hard to call. V was shortened by 1 base and J by 9 bases, with 13 bases between the two germline ends. Germline values: CDR1 SGHVS, CDR2 FQNEAQ. CDR3 size: 14 residues. The CDR3 coding sequence is TGTGCCAGCAGCTTAGAGGGCAGGTATTCGCCCCAGCATTTT. It yields the protein CASSLEGRYSPQHF.

V is TRBV5-8 and J is TRBJ2-1, with 7 bases matching TRBD2. Germline CDR1 reads SGHTS; CDR2 reads YDEGEE. CDR3 length: 13 residues. V shed 8 bases, J shed 1 base, and the junction held 3 bases outside the gene matches. As DNA, the CDR3 is TGTGCCAGGTCGGGACTATCCTACAATGAGCAGTTCTTC. Encoded protein: CARSGLSYNEQFF.

The rearrangement uses TRBV30 and TRBJ2-5; 11 bases are shared with TRBD1. This CDR3 is 14 amino acids long. The V gene's germline CDR1 is GTSNPN and CDR2 SVGIG (reference sequence). Losses at the gene ends were 2 bases for V and 4 bases for J; bases not matched to a gene: 3. Here the CDR3 reads CAWSTGTGGETQYF. CDR3 nucleotides: TGTGCCTGGAGTACAGGGACAGGGGGAGAGACCCAGTACTTC.

This chain's CDR3 is CATTRTSGSETQYF. The CDR3 DNA sequence: TGTGCCACTACAAGGACTAGCGGGAGTGAGACCCAGTACTTC. This rearrangement joins TRBV6-1 to TRBJ2-5, with 13 nucleotides matching TRBD2. Germline assignment: CDR1 MNHNS and CDR2 SASEGT. V lost 10 bases, J lost 5 bases, and 7 bases stayed unmatched. The CDR3 has 14 residues.

The CDR3 nucleotides are TGTGCCAGCAGCTTAGGGGGCGGGAGCGGGGCCTACGAGCAGTACTTC. It is translated as CASSLGGGSGAYEQYF. The J gene is TRBJ2-7, the V gene TRBV7-2; 7 nucleotides agree with TRBD2. The V segment lost 1 base and the J segment 2 bases; nucleotides outside the gene matches: 8. The CDR3 covers 16 residues. The germline V gene has CDR1 SGHTA and CDR2 FQGNSA.

Here the CDR3 reads CASRLMGPSYGYTF. CDR3 nucleotides: TGTGCCAGCCGTCTTATGGGGCCGAGCTATGGCTACACCTTC. This chain links TRBV6-6 with TRBJ1-2; D is possibly TRBD1 (5 bases). The CDR3 covers 14 residues. Trimming pared 8 bases from V and 4 bases from J, leaving 17 bases between. CDR1 is MNHNY, CDR2 SVGAGI, per germline (reference sequence).

V usage is TRBV27 and J usage is TRBJ2-4; tentative D call: TRBD1 (5 bases). The CDR3 consists of 15 residues. V gave up 5 bases and J gave up 0 bases, with 11 bases separating them. Germline CDR1 and CDR2: MNHEY and SMNVEV (reference sequence). CDR3 nucleotide sequence: TGTGCCAGCAGTCTGACAGCTGTAGCCAAAAACATTCAGTACTTC. This translates into CASSLTAVAKNIQYF.

The CDR3 nucleotides read TGTGCCAGCAGTTTGAACTCCTACGAGCAGTACTTC. This codes for CASSLNSYEQYF. The chain has TRBV27 and TRBJ2-7; D is unclear. The CDR3 runs 12 residues. Germline values: CDR1 MNHEY, CDR2 SMNVEV (reference sequence). With 3 bases removed from V and 0 bases from J, the gap between germline ends came to 3 bases.

The rearrangement links TRBV15 to TRBJ2-5, with 12 bases identical to TRBD2. Germline V gene sequence: CDR1 LNHNV, CDR2 YYDKDF (reference sequence). CDR3 length equals 15 residues. Unmatched junction bases numbered 3, after V lost 7 bases and J lost 0 bases. This CDR3 reads CATKGLAGNQETQYF. As DNA, the CDR3 is TGTGCCACCAAAGGACTAGCGGGGAACCAAGAGACCCAGTACTTC.

The chain is built from TRBV10-3 and TRBJ2-1; the D gene is possibly TRBD2 (5 bases). Trimming left V 7 bases short and J 1 base short, with 14 bases between. The germline V gene has CDR1 ENHRY and CDR2 SYGVKD. The CDR3 totals 15 residues. The CDR3 here is CAIIPWELSYNEQFF. The DNA for the CDR3 is TGTGCCATCATCCCATGGGAGTTGTCCTACAATGAGCAGTTCTTC.

Comment on this clone: Distinct nucleotide sequences in the sample also encode this CDR3. The CDR3 coding sequence is TGTGCCAGTAGCCCCCGACAGAGCTCCTACGAGCAGTACTTC. It specifies CASSPRQSSYEQYF. The chain carries TRBV19 and TRBJ2-7, with D perhaps matching TRBD1 (5 bases). Germline values: CDR1 LNHDA, CDR2 SQIVND (reference sequence). With 6 bases removed from V and 0 bases from J, the gap between germline ends came to 12 bases. CDR3 size: 14 residues.

To note about this clone: The identical CDR3 is also encoded by other nucleotide sequences in the sample. The genes are TRBV5-1 and TRBJ2-1, with 12 bases fitting TRBD2. Germline V gives CDR1 SGHRS, CDR2 YFSETQ. This CDR3 comprises 15 residues. V trimming: 4 bases; J trimming: 4 bases; junction bases outside the gene matches: 3. The CDR3 nucleotides read TGCGCCAGCAGCCGGACTAGCGGGACTTACAATGAGCAGTTCTTC. Translation: CASSRTSGTYNEQFF. The complete variable domain, with remaining parts taken from reference TRBV5-1 and TRBJ2-1, reads KAGVTQTPRYLIKTRGQQVTLSCSPISGHRSVSWYQQTPGQGLQFLFEYFSETQRNKGNFPGRFSGRQFSNSRSEMNVSTLELGDSALYLCASSRTSGTYNEQFFGPGTRLTVL.

The chain combines TRBV7-8 with TRBJ1-2, with D hard to call. The CDR3 length is 11 residues. Germline CDR1 reads SGHVS; CDR2 reads FQNEAQ. The germline V and J ends were trimmed by 5 bases and 7 bases, with 8 bases remaining between them. The DNA of the CDR3 is TGTGCCAGCAGCAAAAGTTCTGGCTACACCTTC. It codes for CASSKSSGYTF.

The chain recombines TRBV4-1 with TRBJ2-2; weak D call: TRBD2 (6 bases). Per the germline V gene, CDR1 is MGHRA and CDR2 is YSYEKL. V lost 4 bases, J lost 0 bases, and 18 bases lay in between. This CDR3 region has 18 residues. CDR3 DNA sequence: TGCGCCAGCAGCCGGGAGGTAAAGAAACCTACGAACACCGGGGAGCTGTTTTTT. This encodes CASSREVKKPTNTGELFF.